Sequencing of this T cell receptor (beta chain) was carried out in a study of T cells after yellow fever vaccination (dated 2019 in TCRdb). For context, the study as a whole: The SMART-Seq v4 Ultra Low Input RNA kit was used to prepare libraries from fractions with low cell numbers. To follow T-cell clones before and after primary and booster YFV17D yellow fever vaccination, bulk TCR alpha and beta repertoires were sequenced over time. The cohort comprised two healthy male donors, one aged 18 to 29 and one aged 30 to 40 years. Blood samples were taken at several timepoints before and after primary and secondary immunization, and bulk PBMC replicates and cell subsets were isolated. General conclusions and limits of the study: The study included only a couple of donors, which limits how far the findings can be generalized. Most clones expanded after primary vaccination (around 96% of CD4 and roughly 90% of CD8) were re-detected after the booster, suggesting that broad memory maintenance occurred. Computational filtering was required because FACS-sorted repertoires could contain abundant contaminating clonotypes from the bulk population. Compared with the primary T-cell response, the secondary T-cell response was faster but weaker, reaching its peak on day 5 rather than on day 15. A small share of clonotypes occurred in both CD4 and CD8 compartments, likely arising from convergent recombination.

TCR cDNA was made using 5'RACE template switching, a step that added a universal primer site and unique molecular identifiers. Priming of cDNA synthesis was performed from both the TCR alpha and TCR beta constant segments. Library amplification used two PCR steps, and the second PCR step added sample barcodes and sequencing adapters. Sequencing of the libraries was done on either Illumina HiSeq 2500 (2x100 bp) or NovaSeq (2x150 bp). The paper's data handling went like this. MIGEC was used to demultiplex reads and collapse the reads into UMI consensus sequences, and MiXCR was used for V(D)J alignment. Using edgeR on replicate PBMC samples, clonotypes were called vaccine-responding if FDR was below 0.01 and the log2 fold change was above 5 up to day 15. Each bulk clonotype received a CD4 or CD8 identity based on whether the sequenced CD4 or CD8 repertoire contained that clonotype at higher abundance. Starting from the raw public reads, TCRdb applied fastp trimming at Q25, assembled clones with MiXCR and retained in-frame beta chains. Entries that share a CDR3 protein sequence are merged under the most common genes and DNA. These V and J calls derive from TCRdb rather than the authors' analysis. This sample comprises some 560,000 distinct CDR3 sequences, around 17% of them detected only once. In total, the top ten clones hold around 16% of the sample.

Its CDR3 holds 14 amino acids, cysteine through phenylalanine. The retained sequence is limited to the CDR3, 42 bases, with the frame set at the first base. CDR1 and CDR2 (SGHKS, YYEKEE) derive from the germline V gene (reference sequence). The junction shows trimming of 3 bases on V and 6 bases on J, plus 10 bases between the germline ends. In light of the paper, this sample's treatment or condition label describes: live attenuated yellow fever vaccine strain. At every blood-draw timepoint, two biological replicates of bulk PBMCs were collected. PBMCs were isolated from peripheral blood using a standard Ficoll-Paque protocol. RNA was extracted with TriZol from bulk PBMCs, CD4 and CD8 fractions, and dextramer-positive and dextramer-negative fractions. About this clonotype: Its antigen specificity is not known. No much larger clone exists at a distance of one base, and base qualities are not known.

Sequencing used PBMCs, obtained 5 to 6 days after the first yellow fever vaccination. The origin of this receptor is a man between 18 and 35 years old who received the YFV17D yellow fever vaccine. This chain is built from TRBV5-5 and TRBJ1-6, with an unclear D gene assignment. The CDR3 protein: CASSYGQANSPLHF. The DNA is as follows: TGTGCCAGCAGCTACGGGCAGGCTAATTCACCCCTCCACTTT.